These 9 T cell receptor beta chains originate from one sample sequenced in a study of OX40 agonist ivuxolimab in advanced cancers. Assay: immunoSEQ multiplex PCR; the TCRdb copy retains only in-frame clones and omits some. This table holds about 35,000 clones, about 82% found once. The sequencing used CD4+ or CD8+ T cells sorted from blood, collected in a trial of the OX40 agonist ivuxolimab. These receptors all stem from an adult with an advanced solid tumor such as melanoma, head and neck, liver or kidney cancer.

This clone was seen only once. The chain carries TRBV30 and TRBJ2-7, with no clear D. The CDR3 is made up of 11 amino acids. Germline V gene data show CDR1 as GTSNPN and CDR2 as SVGIG (reference sequence). Trimming took off 8 bases at V and 3 bases at J, with 11 bases between the two ends. CDR3 sequence (DNA): TGTGCCCTTGCCTCGAGCTACGAGCAGTACTTC. Translated, it gives CALASSYEQYF.

This chain links TRBV5-8 with TRBJ1-1, with D unclear. CDR3 length: 14 residues. V lost 2 bases, J lost 0 bases, and 8 bases lay in between. Germline-derived CDR1 and CDR2 are SGHTS and YDEGEE. CDR3 amino acids: CASSFGQMNTEAFF. DNA for the CDR3: TGTGCCAGCAGCTTTGGGCAAATGAACACTGAAGCTTTCTTT.

J is TRBJ1-5 and V is TRBV10-3, with 8 bases lining up with TRBD1. CDR1 and CDR2 (germline): ENHRY, SYGVKD. The CDR3 runs 14 residues. V was clipped by 5 bases and J by 7 bases; unmatched bases: 7. The chain's CDR3 is CAISSDRVTQPQHF. CDR3 nucleotide sequence: TGTGCCATCAGTTCGGACAGGGTGACGCAGCCCCAGCATTTT.

This clone was observed a handful of times. Other DNA sequences of this sample code for an identical CDR3. The chain links TRBV9 to TRBJ1-2, with D maybe TRBD1 (5 bases). Germline V lookup: CDR1 SGDLS, CDR2 YYNGEE. The ends were cut back, 4 bases at V and 5 bases at J, with 18 bases in the middle. This CDR3 is 15 amino acids long. CDR3 DNA sequence: TGTGCCAGCAGCCCCCGGGGCGGGCCAAGATATGGCTACACCTTC. Amino acids: CASSPRGGPRYGYTF.

The J gene is TRBJ2-5, the V gene TRBV25-1, with TRBD1 matching over 11 bases. The CDR3 covers 17 residues. Germline CDR1 MGHDK, CDR2 SYGVNS. Trimming took 8 bases from V and 1 from J; bases not matched to a gene: 12. The CDR3 region is CASLIPSGTGGQETQYF. The CDR3 DNA is TGTGCCAGCTTAATCCCCTCCGGGACAGGGGGCCAAGAGACCCAGTACTTC.

This chain links TRBV5-1 with TRBJ2-7; 13 positions match TRBD2. The CDR3 is 15 residues long. Per the germline V gene, CDR1 is SGHRS and CDR2 is YFSETQ. Unmatched junction bases numbered 5, after V lost 6 bases and J lost 2 bases. The DNA for the CDR3 is TGCGCCAGCACCTATGGACTAGCGGGAGCCTACGAGCAGTACTTC. The encoded protein is CASTYGLAGAYEQYF.

The chain's CDR3 is CATSREYRTFAHF. The DNA for the CDR3 is TGTGCCACCAGCAGAGAGTATAGGACCTTCGCGCATTTT. This chain links TRBV15 with TRBJ1-5, with unresolved D. This CDR3 spans 13 amino acids. V lost 0 bases and J lost 15, with 15 bases in between. Germline V gene data show CDR1 as LNHNV and CDR2 as YYDKDF (reference sequence).

The rearrangement joins TRBV15 to TRBJ1-2; D is unclear. The V end lost 0 bases, the J end lost 8 bases, and 16 bases lay between the germline ends. The CDR3 loop spans 15 amino acids. The germline V gene encodes CDR1 LNHNV and CDR2 YYDKDF (reference sequence). CDR3 loop: CATSRDRPDGSGYTF. The CDR3 region has the DNA TGTGCCACCAGCAGAGATCGCCCAGATGGGTCCGGCTACACCTTC.

CDR3 coding DNA: TGTGCCAGCAGTGAGTGGGGGAGCAATCAGCCCCAGCATTTT. Its translation is CASSEWGSNQPQHF. The chain employs TRBV2 and TRBJ1-5; possibly TRBD1 for D (5 bases). The V end was cut by 3 bases, the J end by 1 base, with 7 bases between. CDR3 length: 14 amino acids. The germline CDR1 and CDR2 sequences are SNHLY and FYNNEI.